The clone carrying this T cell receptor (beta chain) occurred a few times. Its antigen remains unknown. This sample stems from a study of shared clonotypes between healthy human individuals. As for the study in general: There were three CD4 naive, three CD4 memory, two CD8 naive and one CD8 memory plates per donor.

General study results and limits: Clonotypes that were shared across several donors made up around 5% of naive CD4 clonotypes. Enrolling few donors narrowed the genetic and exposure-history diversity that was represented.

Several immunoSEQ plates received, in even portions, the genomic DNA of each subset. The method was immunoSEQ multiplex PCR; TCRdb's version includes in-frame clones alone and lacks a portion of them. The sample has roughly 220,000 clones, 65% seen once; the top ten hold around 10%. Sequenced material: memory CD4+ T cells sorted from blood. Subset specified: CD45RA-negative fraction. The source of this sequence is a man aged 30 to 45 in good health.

The CDR3 nucleotides are TGCGCCAGCAGGCCGGGACAGGGCACCGGGGAGCTGTTTTTT. Its translation: CASRPGQGTGELFF. The chain links TRBV5-1 to TRBJ2-2, with 9 bases matching TRBD1. CDR1 is SGHRS and CDR2 is YFSETQ in the germline V gene. After removal of 5 bases from V and 4 bases from J, the junction contained 3 bases not matched to a gene. The CDR3 runs to 14 residues.